The 27 T cell receptor beta chains reported below all come from one sample, sequenced in a study of T cell responses to AZD1222 COVID-19 vaccine. Sequencing used immunoSEQ multiplex PCR; TCRdb keeps in-frame clones, though not all of them. This table has approximately 190,000 clones, almost 95% appearing once. The specimen was peripheral blood, collected on day 0 of AZD1222 vaccination. These receptors originate from an adult in good health.

The chain carries TRBV30 and TRBJ1-1; TRBD1 is a possible D gene (6 bases). The CDR3 extends over 16 amino acids. The V end lost 0 bases, the J end lost 1 base, and 15 bases lay between the germline ends. Germline CDR1 GTSNPN, CDR2 SVGIG (reference sequence). The CDR3 spells CAWSVRRGRPNTEAFF. CDR3 DNA sequence: TGTGCCTGGAGTGTAAGGCGGGGGCGACCGAACACTGAAGCTTTCTTT.

V is TRBV6-5 and J is TRBJ1-6; D remains ambiguous. V dropped 0 bases and J dropped 8 bases, with 14 bases sitting between them. There are 16 residues in the CDR3. In germline, CDR1 is MNHEY, CDR2 SVGAGI. The CDR3 DNA reads TGTGCCAGCAGTTACTCCGGCGTCCTTAGGGATTCACCCCTCCACTTT. Translation gives CASSYSGVLRDSPLHF.

The rearrangement joins TRBV12-3 or TRBV12-4 to TRBJ2-1; D is ambiguous. This CDR3 is 12 amino acids long. The ends were cut back, 7 bases at V and 4 bases at J, with 8 bases in the middle. CDR3 loop: CASTNGYNEQFF. The CDR3 DNA reads as TGTGCCAGCACCAATGGGTACAATGAGCAGTTCTTC.

This clone has a single count. The gene calls are TRBV11-3 and TRBJ2-1, with D tentatively TRBD1 (5 bases). Trimming pared 6 bases from V and 3 bases from J, leaving 12 bases between. The CDR3 has 14 residues. Germline CDR1 reads SGHNT; CDR2 reads YENEEA. The CDR3, as DNA: TGTGCCAGCAGTCCCAAGGGGCTCTACAATGAGCAGTTCTTC. It is translated as CASSPKGLYNEQFF.

In its sample, this clone was seen a few times. The rearrangement links TRBV5-1 to TRBJ1-6, with a weak D call TRBD1 (6 bases). Per germline, CDR1 SGHRS and CDR2 YFSETQ. This CDR3 comprises 13 residues. V dropped 5 bases and J dropped 7 bases, with 10 bases sitting between them. The chain's CDR3 is CASREGENSPLHF. The CDR3 bases are TGCGCCAGCAGGGAGGGGGAGAATTCACCCCTCCACTTT.

This clone was found once. The rearrangement uses TRBV5-1 and TRBJ2-7; 9 bases fit TRBD1. Trimming at V came to 2 bases and at J to 6 bases, leaving 6 bases not matched to a gene. The germline V gene has CDR1 SGHRS and CDR2 YFSETQ. The CDR3 consists of 14 residues. Written as DNA, the CDR3 is TGCGCCAGCAGCTTTAGGACAGGGGATTCCGAGCAGTACTTC. This gives the protein CASSFRTGDSEQYF.

This sequence joins TRBV5-1 and TRBJ1-2; 7 bases align to TRBD1. The V gene end was trimmed by 4 bases and the J gene end by 7 bases; junction bases not matched to a gene: 4. CDR3 length equals 12 residues. The V gene's germline CDR1 is SGHRS and CDR2 YFSETQ. The CDR3 DNA reads TGCGCCAGCAGCACCGACAGGGTTGGCTACACCTTC. Its translation: CASSTDRVGYTF.

The chain recombines TRBV6-6 with TRBJ2-7, with TRBD2 matching over 8 bases. Germline CDR1 MNHNY, CDR2 SVGAGI (reference sequence). This CDR3 region has 14 residues. J was trimmed by 5 bases and V by 3 bases; bases with no gene match: 6. CDR3 in amino acids: CASSYLSGSNEQYF. Written as DNA, the CDR3 is TGTGCCAGCAGTTATTTGAGCGGGAGTAACGAGCAGTACTTC.

This rearrangement joins TRBV18 to TRBJ1-6; TRBD1 might be the D (5 bases). V lost 4 bases and J 7 bases, leaving 17 bases between the germline ends. The germline V gene encodes CDR1 KGHSH and CDR2 LQKENI. This CDR3 contains 16 residues. The CDR3 sequence is CASSRAGAWENSPLHF. CDR3 in DNA: TGTGCCAGCTCACGAGCCGGGGCCTGGGAAAATTCACCCCTCCACTTT.

The chain employs TRBV5-4 and TRBJ1-5; a possible D gene is TRBD1 (5 bases). Trimming stripped 3 bases from V and 3 bases from J, with 13 bases between. The CDR3 is made up of 15 amino acids. Germline V gives CDR1 SGHNT, CDR2 YYREEE (reference sequence). The CDR3 DNA reads as TGTGCCAGCAGCTCCGCCGGGGGGAACAATCAGCCCCAGCATTTT. This sequence encodes CASSSAGGNNQPQHF.

A word on this clone: Its ends do not fully match the called genes, so a read error is possible. V is TRBV7-7 and J is TRBJ2-5; D is ambiguous. Germline CDR1 and CDR2: SSHAT and FNYEAQ (reference sequence). This CDR3 contains 14 residues. The CDR3 nucleotides read TGTGCTAGCAGCGCAGCCGGATCGGTGGAGACCCAGTACTTC. This sequence encodes CASSAAGSVETQYF. Variable domain in full (rest from reference TRBV7-7 and TRBJ2-5): GAGVSQSPRYKVTKRGQDVTLRCDPISSHATLYWYQQALGQGPEFLTYFNYEAQPDKSGLPSDRFSAERPEGSISTLTIQRTEQRDSAMYRCASSAAGSVETQYFGPGTRLLVL.

The chain joins TRBV7-9 to TRBJ1-1; the D is unclear. The length of the CDR3 is 11 residues. CDR1 SEHNR and CDR2 FQNEAQ come from the germline V gene (reference sequence). V dropped 1 base and J dropped 11 bases, with 8 bases sitting between them. CDR3 nucleotide sequence: TGTGCCAGCAGCTTAGACGTAGGGGCTTTCTTT. Translation gives CASSLDVGAFF.

V usage is TRBV5-6 and J usage is TRBJ2-1; no clear D gene. This CDR3 has 11 residues. CDR1 SGHDT and CDR2 YYEEEE come from the germline V gene. V dropped 4 bases and J dropped 9 bases, with 8 bases sitting between them. The CDR3 bases are TGTGCCAGCAGCACCGGCAGTGAGCAGTTCTTC. It is translated as CASSTGSEQFF.

The chain joins TRBV6-5 to TRBJ1-2; TRBD1 is a possible D gene (5 bases). This CDR3 comprises 14 residues. The V end lost 0 bases, the J end lost 8 bases, and 13 bases lay between the germline ends. Looked up from germline, CDR1 is MNHEY and CDR2 is SVGAGI. CDR3 sequence (DNA): TGTGCCAGCAGTTACTCTCGGGAGAGGGGAGGCTACACCTTC. Protein: CASSYSRERGGYTF.

J is TRBJ1-5 and V is TRBV6-5; the match to TRBD1 covers 9 bases. From germline, CDR1 is MNHEY and CDR2 SVGAGI. V lost 7 bases, J lost 4 bases, and 8 bases stayed unmatched. The CDR3 covers 15 residues. CDR3 in DNA: TGTGCCAGCACACCGGGACAGGGACAAAATCAGCCCCAGCATTTT. Translation gives CASTPGQGQNQPQHF.

CDR3 protein: CASSYRETQYF. Here the CDR3 DNA reads TGTGCCAGCAGTTACCGGGAGACCCAGTACTTC. V usage is TRBV6-2 or TRBV6-3 and J usage is TRBJ2-5, with D uncertain. V lost 2 bases and J 5 bases, leaving 3 bases between the germline ends. In germline, CDR1 is MNHEY, CDR2 SVGEGT. The CDR3 is made up of 11 amino acids.

This clone is a singleton in its sample. The gene calls are TRBV6-6 and TRBJ2-3; 7 bases match TRBD1. The germline CDR1 and CDR2 sequences are MNHNY and SVGAGI (reference sequence). The CDR3 totals 18 residues. The J segment lost 2 bases and the V segment lost 6 bases, leaving 17 bases of the junction unmatched. The CDR3 sequence is CASSRTGTAILDTDTQYF. The CDR3 bases are TGTGCCAGCAGCCGAACCGGGACAGCGATTTTGGACACAGATACGCAGTATTTT.

V gene TRBV10-3 combines with J gene TRBJ2-1; D possibly uses TRBD1 or TRBD2 (5 bases each). The CDR3 runs to 17 residues. Germline V CDR1 and CDR2: ENHRY, SYGVKD. Trimming stripped 4 bases from V and 5 bases from J, with 21 bases between. CDR3 in DNA: TGTGCCATCAGTGGGATCCCCGGGGCCAACGGAAACAATGAGCAGTTCTTC. Translation: CAISGIPGANGNNEQFF.

The genes are TRBV9 and TRBJ1-1, with a possible D match to TRBD1 (6 bases). The length of the CDR3 is 13 residues. Germline CDR1 SGDLS, CDR2 YYNGEE. V was trimmed by 3 bases and J by 4 bases, leaving 10 bases between them. CDR3 DNA: TGTGCCAGCAGCGGCACAGGGTTCACTGAAGCTTTCTTT. This gives the protein CASSGTGFTEAFF.

The chain employs TRBV7-9 and TRBJ2-7, with unresolved D. This CDR3 spans 14 amino acids. Trimming removed 2 bases at V and 5 bases at J, with 13 bases between. CDR1 SEHNR and CDR2 FQNEAQ come from the germline V gene (reference sequence). The CDR3 region has the DNA TGTGCCAGCAGCTTAATCGGCTCCGTCCACGAGCAGTACTTC. It codes for CASSLIGSVHEQYF.

The table lists this clone with a count of one. This chain links TRBV7-9 with TRBJ1-6, with TRBD1 as a possible D gene (6 bases). Germline V gene data show CDR1 as SEHNR and CDR2 as FQNEAQ (reference sequence). Trimming cost V 4 bases and J 7 bases, with 11 bases left between them. The CDR3 spans 14 residues. CDR3 region: CASSSDSQNSPLHF. Here the CDR3 DNA reads TGTGCCAGCAGCTCGGACAGCCAAAATTCACCCCTCCACTTT.

The rearrangement links TRBV7-9 to TRBJ2-1; D is undetermined. Germline V gene lookup returns CDR1 SEHNR and CDR2 FQNEAQ (reference sequence). This CDR3 region has 15 residues. Trimming removed 5 bases at V and 0 bases at J, with 11 bases between. CDR3 coding DNA: TGTGCCAGCAGCCGTAGCATAAACTCCTACAATGAGCAGTTCTTC. Translating gives CASSRSINSYNEQFF.

This chain joins TRBV18 and TRBJ1-5; no firm D call. V was cut by 0 bases and J by 2 bases, with 5 bases left in between. The germline V gene has CDR1 KGHSH and CDR2 LQKENI. CDR3 length equals 14 residues. The chain's CDR3 is CASSPPTGNQPQHF. CDR3 DNA: TGTGCCAGCTCACCACCGACGGGCAATCAGCCCCAGCATTTT.

V is TRBV27 and J is TRBJ2-3, with a weak D call TRBD1 (5 bases). The CDR3 totals 17 residues. Germline loops: CDR1 MNHEY, CDR2 SMNVEV (reference sequence). Trimming shortened V by 5 bases and J by 4 bases, and 22 bases separated the two germline ends. CDR3 region: CASSPTQPVGRPDTQYF. The CDR3 nucleotides are TGTGCCAGCAGTCCCACCCAACCAGTGGGGCGCCCAGATACGCAGTATTTT.

This chain links TRBV19 with TRBJ2-2; tentative D call: TRBD1 (5 bases). This CDR3 spans 14 amino acids. Germline lookup yields CDR1 LNHDA and CDR2 SQIVND (reference sequence). Trimming cost V 7 bases and J 5 bases, with 14 bases left between them. As DNA, the CDR3 is TGTGCCAGTATCGGCAGGGATGGAACCGGGGAGCTGTTTTTT. It yields the protein CASIGRDGTGELFF. Full variable domain (outside the CDR3, taken from reference TRBV19 and TRBJ2-2): DGGITQSPKYLFRKEGQNVTLSCEQNLNHDAMYWYRQDPGQGLRLIYYSQIVNDFQKGDIAEGYSVSREKKESFPLTVTSAQKNPTAFYLCASIGRDGTGELFFGEGSRLTVL.

The chain recombines TRBV27 with TRBJ2-7; TRBD2 is a possible D gene (6 bases). With 4 bases removed from V and 2 bases from J, the gap between germline ends came to 12 bases. The CDR3 consists of 14 residues. The germline V gene has CDR1 MNHEY and CDR2 SMNVEV (reference sequence). DNA for the CDR3: TGTGCCAGCAGTTCCACCGGACTACCCTACGAGCAGTACTTC. Encoded protein: CASSSTGLPYEQYF.

This clone was observed a few times. The sample has other DNA sequences that encode this CDR3 too. This rearrangement joins TRBV6-5 to TRBJ1-2; 7 bases map to TRBD1. CDR3 length: 13 amino acids. Germline V CDR1 and CDR2: MNHEY, SVGAGI. V was clipped by 2 bases and J by 7 bases; unmatched bases: 4. The DNA of the CDR3 is TGTGCCAGCAGTTACCGGCAGGGGGGTGGCTACACCTTC. Translation: CASSYRQGGGYTF.